This TCR beta chain was sequenced for a study of shared clonotypes between healthy human individuals. At deep level, the assay was performed. Using immunoSEQ multiplex PCR, the repertoire was profiled, and TCRdb retains in-frame clones only, with some absent. The table includes around 700,000 clones, 74% detected once. This CDR3 is built from 15 residues. Germline CDR1 and CDR2: MDHEN and SYDVKM. Trimming removed 4 bases from V and 0 bases from J; junction bases left unmatched: 4. The sample comprised memory CD4+ T cells sorted from blood. Subset given: CD45RA-negative fraction. The V call is TRBV28, the J call TRBJ1-1; TRBD1 aligns across 8 bases. The TCR sequence derives from a woman aged 25 to 39 in good health. The CDR3 DNA is TGTGCCAGCAGTTCAGGGGGCGCCATGAACACTGAAGCTTTCTTT. Protein sequence: CASSSGGAMNTEAFF. The full variable domain, in which reference TRBV28 and TRBJ1-1 provide the parts outside the CDR3, is DVKVTQSSRYLVKRTGEKVFLECVQDMDHENMFWYRQDPGLGLRLIYFSYDVKMKEKGDIPEGYSVSREKKERFSLILESASTNQTSMYLCASSSGGAMNTEAFFGQGTRLTVV.